This T cell receptor beta chain appears in the sequencing data of a study of OX40 agonist ivuxolimab in advanced cancers. This CDR3 is built from 15 residues. J was trimmed by 2 bases and V by 10 bases; bases with no gene match: 8. CDR1 is ENHRY, CDR2 SYGVKD, per germline. Clones were sequenced by immunoSEQ multiplex PCR, and TCRdb holds only the in-frame ones, with some missing. The data show more than 50,000 clones, 80% to 90% seen once. The chain links TRBV10-3 to TRBJ1-2, with 12 bases identical to TRBD1. This clonotype was obtained from an adult with an advanced solid tumor such as melanoma, head and neck, liver or kidney cancer. Here the sequenced sample was CD4+ or CD8+ T cells sorted from blood, taken in a trial of the OX40 agonist ivuxolimab. This CDR3 is CATIGTGGANYGYTF. CDR3 nucleotide sequence: TGTGCCACAATCGGGACAGGGGGCGCGAACTATGGCTACACCTTC.